This T cell receptor (beta chain) derives from a study of blood T cell repertoires in COVID-19 (dated by TCRdb to the early 2020s). Broadly, across the study: Collaborator samples came from the United States, Italy and Spain and covered acute and convalescent phases of COVID-19. The material from the prospective study consisted of cDNA or gDNA derived from T cells, B-cell-depleted T cells, or PBMCs. Subjects who had been exposed to COVID-19, were actively infected with it, or had recovered from it provided the deeply sampled blood TCRbeta repertoires that made up the dataset. The repertoires were released in a freely available public database meant as a resource for research on the immune response to SARS-CoV-2. The samples were drawn from two sources: the first 160 participants of the ongoing ImmuneRACE study, and 1,200 or so subjects contributed by 6 global collaborators. Sample metadata almost always included a de-identified subject ID, COVID-19 status, age in years and sex. Where available, HLA class I and class II types were taken from metadata supplied by the sample provider and were not determined by assay-based typing. Broader findings and caveats from the paper: The quantity of clinical and demographic metadata differed by source and by participant and was supplied without curation.

Comments on this clone: Its antigen specificity is not known. Per-nucleotide qualities are absent, and no much larger clonotype sits a single base away.

Whole blood was collected in K2EDTA tubes by collaborating institutions according to the institutions' own protocols. For TCRbeta analysis, collaborators shipped samples in one of three forms: frozen whole blood, isolated PBMCs, or DNA extracted from either of those sample types. V sheds 7 bases and J sheds 12 bases, leaving 13 bases between their ends. Including cysteine and phenylalanine, the CDR3 has 11 amino acids. Only the CDR3 region is kept as DNA, spanning 33 bases read in frame from base 1. The germline V gene specifies MRHNA as CDR1 and SNTAGT as CDR2. TCRbeta CDR3 regions were amplified from genomic DNA using the immunoSEQ Assay, a bias-controlled multiplex PCR. In the original analysis: The number of nucleated cells in each sample was estimated from the amplification of reference gene primers within the assay. Sequence reads were collapsed and filtered to measure the absolute abundance of every unique TCRbeta CDR3 rearrangement. For each sample, productive Simpson clonality was calculated as the square root of Simpson's diversity index across productive rearrangements. Sourced from immuneACCESS, this table was stored by TCRdb with only in-frame sequences that have V and J called. A share of the clones is absent; for the studies checked, an unresolved V gene accounts for under half, and the remainder has no known explanation. That table gives V, J and clone size, and the DNA gave D and trimming. The sample records 30,000 to 40,000 clones, about 88% of which are singletons. Clones ranked in the top ten supply roughly an eighth of the sample.

Sequenced sample: peripheral blood. This TCR derives from a human donor with active COVID-19. The donor label of this sample is uncertain. This sequence uses TRBV6-4 and TRBJ1-3, with the identity of the D gene unclear. The CDR3 is CASKSLYFIYF. The DNA sequence is as follows: TGTGCCAGCAAGTCCCTATATTTCATATATTTT.